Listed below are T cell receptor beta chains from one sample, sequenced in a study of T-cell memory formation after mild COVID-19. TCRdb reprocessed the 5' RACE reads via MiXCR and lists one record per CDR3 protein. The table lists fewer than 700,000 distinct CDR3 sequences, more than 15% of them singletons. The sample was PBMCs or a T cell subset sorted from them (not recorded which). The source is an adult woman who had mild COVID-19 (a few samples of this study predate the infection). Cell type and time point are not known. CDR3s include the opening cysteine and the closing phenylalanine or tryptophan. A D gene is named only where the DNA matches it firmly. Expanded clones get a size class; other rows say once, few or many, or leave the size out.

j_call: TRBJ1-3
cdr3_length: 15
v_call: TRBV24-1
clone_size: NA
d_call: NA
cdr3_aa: CATSENGASGNTIYF
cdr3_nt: TGTGCCACCAGTGAGAATGGGGCGTCTGGAAACACCATATATTTT

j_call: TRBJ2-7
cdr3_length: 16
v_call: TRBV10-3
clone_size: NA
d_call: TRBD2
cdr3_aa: CAISESTASGKYEQYF
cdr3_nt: TGTGCCATCAGTGAGTCGACGGCTAGCGGAAAATACGAGCAGTACTTC

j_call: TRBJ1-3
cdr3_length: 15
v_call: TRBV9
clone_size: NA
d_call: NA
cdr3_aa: CASSVATGEGNTIYF
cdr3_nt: TGTGCCAGCAGCGTAGCCACAGGAGAGGGAAACACCATATATTTT

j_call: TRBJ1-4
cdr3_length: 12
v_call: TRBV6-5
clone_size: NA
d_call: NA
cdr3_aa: CASSTLGGKLFF
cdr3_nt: TGTGCCAGCAGTACCCTCGGGGGAAAACTGTTTTTT

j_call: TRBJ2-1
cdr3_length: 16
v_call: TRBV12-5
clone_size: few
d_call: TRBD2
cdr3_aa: CASGRVLAGGPNEQFF
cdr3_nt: TGTGCTAGTGGCCGGGTACTAGCGGGAGGGCCCAATGAGCAGTTCTTC

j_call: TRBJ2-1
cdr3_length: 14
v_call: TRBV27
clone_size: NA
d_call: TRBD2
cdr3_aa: CASSLIGTMDEQFF
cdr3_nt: TGTGCCAGCAGTTTAATTGGGACTATGGATGAGCAGTTCTTC

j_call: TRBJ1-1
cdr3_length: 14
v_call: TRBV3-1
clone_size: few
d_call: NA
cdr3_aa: CASSQDRAYTEAFF
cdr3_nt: TGTGCCAGCAGCCAAGACCGGGCGTACACTGAAGCTTTCTTT

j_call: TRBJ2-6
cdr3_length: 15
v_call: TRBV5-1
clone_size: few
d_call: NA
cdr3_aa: CASTWYQSGANVLTF
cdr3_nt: TGCGCCAGCACCTGGTATCAATCTGGGGCCAACGTCCTGACTTTC

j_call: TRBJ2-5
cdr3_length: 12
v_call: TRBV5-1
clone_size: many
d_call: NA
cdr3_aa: CASSLEQETQYF
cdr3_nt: TGCGCCAGCAGCTTGGAGCAAGAGACCCAGTACTTC

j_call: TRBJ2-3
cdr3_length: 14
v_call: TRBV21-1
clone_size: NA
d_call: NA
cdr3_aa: CASSVAGHTDTQYF
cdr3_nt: TGTGCCAGCTCCGTAGCGGGCCACACAGATACGCAGTATTTT

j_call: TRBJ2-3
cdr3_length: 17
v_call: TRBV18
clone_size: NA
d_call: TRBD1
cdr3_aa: CASSAITTGGYTDTQYF
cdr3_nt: TGTGCCAGCTCAGCAATTACTACAGGGGGCTACACAGATACGCAGTATTTT

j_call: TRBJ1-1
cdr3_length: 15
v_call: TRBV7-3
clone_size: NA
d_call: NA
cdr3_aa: CASSPSGRGDTEAFF
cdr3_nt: TGTGCCAGCAGCCCCTCCGGGAGGGGGGACACTGAAGCTTTCTTT